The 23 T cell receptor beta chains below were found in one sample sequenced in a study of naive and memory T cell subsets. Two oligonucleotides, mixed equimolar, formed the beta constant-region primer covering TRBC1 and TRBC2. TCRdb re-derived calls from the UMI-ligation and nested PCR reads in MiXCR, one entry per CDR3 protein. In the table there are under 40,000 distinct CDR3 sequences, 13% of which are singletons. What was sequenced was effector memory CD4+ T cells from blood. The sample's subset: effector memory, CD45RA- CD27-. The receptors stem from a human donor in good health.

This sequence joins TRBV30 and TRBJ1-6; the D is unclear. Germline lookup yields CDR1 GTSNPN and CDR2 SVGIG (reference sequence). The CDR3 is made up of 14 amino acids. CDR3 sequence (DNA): TGTGCTTCGACACCGAGCTCCTATAATTCACCCCTCCACTTT. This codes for CASTPSSYNSPLHF. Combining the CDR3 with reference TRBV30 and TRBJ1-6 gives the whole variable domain SQTIHQWPATLVQPVGSPLSLECTVEGTSNPNLYWYRQAAGRGLQLLFYSVGIGQISSEVPQNLSASRPQDRQFILSSKKLLLSDSGFYLCASTPSSYNSPLHFGNGTRLTVT.

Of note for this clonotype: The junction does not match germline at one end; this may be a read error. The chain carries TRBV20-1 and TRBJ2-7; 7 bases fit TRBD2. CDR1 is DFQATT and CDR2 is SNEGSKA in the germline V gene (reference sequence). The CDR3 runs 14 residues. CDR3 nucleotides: TGCAGTGCTAGAGATAGGAATGGGAGGGAGCTGTTGAACTTC. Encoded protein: CSARDRNGRELLNF.

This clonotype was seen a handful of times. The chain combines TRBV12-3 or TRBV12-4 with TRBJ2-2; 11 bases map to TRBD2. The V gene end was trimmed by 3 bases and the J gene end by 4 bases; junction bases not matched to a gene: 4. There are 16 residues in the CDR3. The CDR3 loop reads CASSFNLAGGTGELFF. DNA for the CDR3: TGTGCCAGCAGTTTTAATCTAGCGGGAGGCACCGGGGAGCTGTTTTTT.

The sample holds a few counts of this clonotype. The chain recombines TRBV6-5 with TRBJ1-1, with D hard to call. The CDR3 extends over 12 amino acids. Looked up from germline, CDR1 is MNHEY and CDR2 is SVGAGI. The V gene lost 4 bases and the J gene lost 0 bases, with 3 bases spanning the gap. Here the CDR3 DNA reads TGTGCCAGCAGTTCAGTGAACACTGAAGCTTTCTTT. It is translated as CASSSVNTEAFF.

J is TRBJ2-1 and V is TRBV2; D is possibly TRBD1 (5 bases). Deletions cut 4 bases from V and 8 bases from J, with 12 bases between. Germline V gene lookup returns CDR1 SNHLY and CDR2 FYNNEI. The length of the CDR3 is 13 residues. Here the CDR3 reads CASSVSRVDEQFF. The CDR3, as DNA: TGTGCCAGCAGTGTTTCCAGGGTTGATGAGCAGTTCTTC.

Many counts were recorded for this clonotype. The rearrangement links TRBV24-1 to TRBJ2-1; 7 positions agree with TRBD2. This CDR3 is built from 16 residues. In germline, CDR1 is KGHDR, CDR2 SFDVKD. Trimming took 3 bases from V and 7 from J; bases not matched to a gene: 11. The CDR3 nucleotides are TGTGCCACCAGTGATAGGAGGAGCGGGACTTGGAATGAGCAGTTCTTC. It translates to CATSDRRSGTWNEQFF.

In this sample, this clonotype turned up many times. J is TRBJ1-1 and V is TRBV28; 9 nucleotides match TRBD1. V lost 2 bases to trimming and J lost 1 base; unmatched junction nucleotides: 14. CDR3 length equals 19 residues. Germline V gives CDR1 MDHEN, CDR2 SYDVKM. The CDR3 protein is CASSLPRYTGQGWNTEAFF. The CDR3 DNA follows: TGTGCCAGCAGTTTACCGCGCTACACGGGACAGGGATGGAACACTGAAGCTTTCTTT.

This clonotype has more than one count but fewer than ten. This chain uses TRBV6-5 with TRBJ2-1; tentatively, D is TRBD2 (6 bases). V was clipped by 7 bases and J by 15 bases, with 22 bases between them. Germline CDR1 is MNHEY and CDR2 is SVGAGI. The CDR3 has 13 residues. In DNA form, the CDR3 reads TGTGCCAGCACCCAACCGGGAGAGTCCAGGCCGTTCTTC. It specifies CASTQPGESRPFF.

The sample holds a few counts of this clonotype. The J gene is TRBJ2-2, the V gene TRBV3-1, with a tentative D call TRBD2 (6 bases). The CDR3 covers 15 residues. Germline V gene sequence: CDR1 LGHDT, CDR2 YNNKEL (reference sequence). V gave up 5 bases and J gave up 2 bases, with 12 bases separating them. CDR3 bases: TGTGCCAGCAGCTCCGGGAGAAAAAACACCGGGGAGCTGTTTTTT. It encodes CASSSGRKNTGELFF.

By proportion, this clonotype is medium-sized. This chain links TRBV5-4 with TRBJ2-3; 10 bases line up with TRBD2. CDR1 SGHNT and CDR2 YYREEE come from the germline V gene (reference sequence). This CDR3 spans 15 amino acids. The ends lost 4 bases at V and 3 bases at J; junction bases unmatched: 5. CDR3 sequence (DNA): TGTGCCAGCAGCAGTACTAGCGGGAATACAGATACGCAGTATTTT. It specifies CASSSTSGNTDTQYF. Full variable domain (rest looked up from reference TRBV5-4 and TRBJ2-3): ETGVTQSPTHLIKTRGQQVTLRCSSQSGHNTVSWYQQALGQGPQFIFQYYREEENGRGNFPPRFSGLQFPNYSSELNVNALELDDSALYLCASSSTSGNTDTQYFGPGTRLTVL.

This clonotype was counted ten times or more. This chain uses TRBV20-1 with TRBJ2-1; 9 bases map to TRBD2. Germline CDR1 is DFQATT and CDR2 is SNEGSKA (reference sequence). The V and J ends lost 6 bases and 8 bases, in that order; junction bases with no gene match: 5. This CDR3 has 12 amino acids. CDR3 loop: CSASERGDEQFF. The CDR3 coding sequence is TGCAGTGCCAGTGAGCGGGGGGATGAGCAGTTCTTC.

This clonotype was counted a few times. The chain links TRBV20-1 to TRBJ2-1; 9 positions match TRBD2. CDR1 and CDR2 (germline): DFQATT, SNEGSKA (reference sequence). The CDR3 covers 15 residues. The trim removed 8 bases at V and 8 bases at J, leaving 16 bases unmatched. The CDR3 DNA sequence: TGCAGTCCTACGTCGGCTAGCGGGATTGTGGATGAGCAGTTCTTC. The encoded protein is CSPTSASGIVDEQFF.

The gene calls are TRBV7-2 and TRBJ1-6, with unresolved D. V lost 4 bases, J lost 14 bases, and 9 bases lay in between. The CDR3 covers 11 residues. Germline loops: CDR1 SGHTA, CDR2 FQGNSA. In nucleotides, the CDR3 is TGTGCCAGCAGCTCCCACATGACCCTCCACTTT. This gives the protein CASSSHMTLHF.

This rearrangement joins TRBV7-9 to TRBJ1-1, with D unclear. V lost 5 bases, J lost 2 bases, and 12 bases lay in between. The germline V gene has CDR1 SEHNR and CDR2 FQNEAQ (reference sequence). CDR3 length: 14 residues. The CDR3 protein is CASSLNFRNTEAFF. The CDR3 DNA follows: TGTGCCAGCAGCCTGAATTTTCGCAACACTGAAGCTTTCTTT.

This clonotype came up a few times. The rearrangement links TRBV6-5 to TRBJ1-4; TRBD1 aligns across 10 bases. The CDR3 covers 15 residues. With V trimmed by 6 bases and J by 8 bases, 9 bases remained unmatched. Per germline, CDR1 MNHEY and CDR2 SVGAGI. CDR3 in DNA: TGTGCCAGCAGGGGGTCCGGGACAGGGGACGAAAAACTGTTTTTT. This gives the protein CASRGSGTGDEKLFF.

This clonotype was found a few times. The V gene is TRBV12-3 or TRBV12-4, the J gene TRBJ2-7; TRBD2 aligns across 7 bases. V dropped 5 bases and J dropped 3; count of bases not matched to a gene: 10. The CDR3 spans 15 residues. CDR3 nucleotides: TGTGCCAGCAGTCGATCACCGGGACTAATCTACGAGCAGTACTTC. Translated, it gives CASSRSPGLIYEQYF.

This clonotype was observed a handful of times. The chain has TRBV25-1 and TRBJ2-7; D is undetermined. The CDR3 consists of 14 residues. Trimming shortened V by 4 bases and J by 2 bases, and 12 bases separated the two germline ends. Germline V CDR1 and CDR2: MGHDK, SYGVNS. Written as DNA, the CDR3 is TGTGCCAGCAGTGCTCAAGGATGGGCCTACGAGCAGTACTTC. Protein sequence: CASSAQGWAYEQYF.

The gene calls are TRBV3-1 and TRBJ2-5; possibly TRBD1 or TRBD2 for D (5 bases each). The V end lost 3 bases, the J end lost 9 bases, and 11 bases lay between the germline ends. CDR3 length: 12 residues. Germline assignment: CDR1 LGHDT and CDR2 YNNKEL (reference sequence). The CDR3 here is CASSHPGLAQYF. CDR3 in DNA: TGTGCCAGCAGCCACCCGGGGCTGGCCCAGTACTTC.

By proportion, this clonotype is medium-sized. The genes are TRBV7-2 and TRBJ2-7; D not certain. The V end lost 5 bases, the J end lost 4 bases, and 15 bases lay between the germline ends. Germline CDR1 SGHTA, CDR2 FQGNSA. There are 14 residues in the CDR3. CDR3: CASSTGPGPYEQYF. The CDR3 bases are TGTGCCAGCAGCACCGGACCAGGCCCGTACGAGCAGTACTTC. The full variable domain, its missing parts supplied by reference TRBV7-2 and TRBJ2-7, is GAGVSQSPSNKVTEKGKDVELRCDPISGHTALYWYRQSLGQGLEFLIYFQGNSAPDKSGLPSDRFSAERTGGSVSTLTIQRTQQEDSAVYLCASSTGPGPYEQYFGPGTRLTVT.

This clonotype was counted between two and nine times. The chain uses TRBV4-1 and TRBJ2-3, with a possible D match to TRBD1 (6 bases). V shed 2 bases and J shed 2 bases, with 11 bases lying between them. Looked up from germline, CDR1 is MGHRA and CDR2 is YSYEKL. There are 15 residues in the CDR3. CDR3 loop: CASSQPGQLTDTQYF. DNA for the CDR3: TGCGCCAGCAGCCAACCGGGACAACTCACAGATACGCAGTATTTT.

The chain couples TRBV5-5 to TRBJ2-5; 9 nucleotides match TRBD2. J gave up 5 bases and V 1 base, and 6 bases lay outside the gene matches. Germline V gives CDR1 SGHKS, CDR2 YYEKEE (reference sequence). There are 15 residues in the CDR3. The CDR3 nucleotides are TGTGCCAGCAGCTTGTCGGCTAGCGGGATTGAGACCCAGTACTTC. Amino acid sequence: CASSLSASGIETQYF.

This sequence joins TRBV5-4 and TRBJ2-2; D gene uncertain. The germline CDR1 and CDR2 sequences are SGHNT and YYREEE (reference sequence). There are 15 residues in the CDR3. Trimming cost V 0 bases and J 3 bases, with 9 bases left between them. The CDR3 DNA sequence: TGTGCCAGCAGCTTGGGTAGATTCGACACCGGGGAGCTGTTTTTT. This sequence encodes CASSLGRFDTGELFF. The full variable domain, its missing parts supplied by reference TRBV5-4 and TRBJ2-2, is ETGVTQSPTHLIKTRGQQVTLRCSSQSGHNTVSWYQQALGQGPQFIFQYYREEENGRGNFPPRFSGLQFPNYSSELNVNALELDDSALYLCASSLGRFDTGELFFGEGSRLTVL.

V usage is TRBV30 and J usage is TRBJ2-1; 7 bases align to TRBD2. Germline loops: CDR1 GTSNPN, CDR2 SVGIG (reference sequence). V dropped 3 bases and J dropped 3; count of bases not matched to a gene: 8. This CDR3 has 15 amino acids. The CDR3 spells CAWSRLTSDYNEQFF. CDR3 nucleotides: TGTGCCTGGAGCAGGTTAACTAGCGACTACAATGAGCAGTTCTTC.